Listed here are 7 T cell receptor beta chains from one sample, sequenced in a study of CD8+ T cells in alopecia areata. Extraction and reverse transcription of RNA yielded cDNA as the sequencing template. Clones were read by immunoSEQ multiplex PCR, and TCRdb kept only the in-frame ones, dropping some. The data contain about 210,000 clones, around two fifths of them seen just once; the ten biggest clones take up around 0.48%. As to treatment: oral pan-JAK inhibitor, 5-10 mg twice daily. Sequences were derived from CD4+ T cells sorted from blood, sampled between weeks 30 and 35, from a patient treated with tofacitinib. Receptor source: a human donor with alopecia areata.

The chain carries TRBV6-5 and TRBJ1-4; TRBD1 agrees at 9 bases. CDR3 length: 14 residues. Unmatched junction bases numbered 6, after V lost 4 bases and J lost 9 bases. In germline, CDR1 is MNHEY, CDR2 SVGAGI. CDR3 in amino acids: CASSSPGTGKKLFF. CDR3 nucleotides: TGTGCCAGCAGTTCCCCCGGGACAGGGAAAAAACTGTTTTTT.

A few counts support this clone. The chain links TRBV15 to TRBJ2-2; 8 positions match TRBD2. CDR1 is LNHNV, CDR2 YYDKDF, per germline (reference sequence). CDR3 length: 18 residues. V trimming: 2 bases; J trimming: 3 bases; junction bases outside the gene matches: 11. The CDR3 DNA sequence: TGTGCCACCAGCAGATCAGCGGGGGCTAATACTTACACCGGGGAGCTGTTTTTT. Encoded protein: CATSRSAGANTYTGELFF.

This clone was observed a single time. This rearrangement joins TRBV11-2 to TRBJ2-7; 8 bases map to TRBD2. Germline CDR1 SGHAT, CDR2 FQNNGV. Unmatched junction bases numbered 5, after V lost 6 bases and J lost 1 base. The CDR3 consists of 14 residues. The DNA of the CDR3 is TGTGCCAGCAGAGATACTAGCGGTTCCTACGAGCAGTACTTC. Its protein is CASRDTSGSYEQYF.

This chain connects TRBV10-3 to TRBJ1-2; D remains ambiguous. CDR1 is ENHRY and CDR2 is SYGVKD in the germline V gene. Trimming took off 6 bases at V and 0 bases at J, with 11 bases between the two ends. The CDR3 is made up of 14 amino acids. The CDR3 nucleotides read TGTGCCATCAGCGCCATCGTAGCTAACTATGGCTACACCTTC. Its translation is CAISAIVANYGYTF.

The chain combines TRBV30 with TRBJ2-7; 9 bases match TRBD1. V lost 1 base to trimming and J lost 4 bases; unmatched junction nucleotides: 8. CDR1 is GTSNPN and CDR2 is SVGIG in the germline V gene (reference sequence). The CDR3 has 15 amino acids. The CDR3 loop reads CAWSAPGTGRYEQYF. DNA of the CDR3: TGTGCCTGGAGTGCGCCCGGGACAGGGAGATACGAGCAGTACTTC.

This chain links TRBV7-3 with TRBJ1-2; D perhaps matches TRBD1 (6 bases). The germline gives CDR1 SGHTA, CDR2 FQGTGA. V lost 3 bases and J lost 10, with 15 bases in between. The CDR3 is 13 residues long. Here the CDR3 DNA reads TGTGCCAGCAGCTTCAGGGGTAGCGACTACTACACCTTC. Translation gives CASSFRGSDYYTF.

The chain recombines TRBV15 with TRBJ2-7, with a weak D call TRBD2 (6 bases). The CDR3 is 15 residues long. Germline assignment: CDR1 LNHNV and CDR2 YYDKDF (reference sequence). Trimming removed 3 bases from V and 2 bases from J, with 14 bases in between. DNA of the CDR3: TGTGCCACCAGCAGGGAGGGCTCGGATACCTACGAGCAGTACTTC. Protein sequence: CATSREGSDTYEQYF.